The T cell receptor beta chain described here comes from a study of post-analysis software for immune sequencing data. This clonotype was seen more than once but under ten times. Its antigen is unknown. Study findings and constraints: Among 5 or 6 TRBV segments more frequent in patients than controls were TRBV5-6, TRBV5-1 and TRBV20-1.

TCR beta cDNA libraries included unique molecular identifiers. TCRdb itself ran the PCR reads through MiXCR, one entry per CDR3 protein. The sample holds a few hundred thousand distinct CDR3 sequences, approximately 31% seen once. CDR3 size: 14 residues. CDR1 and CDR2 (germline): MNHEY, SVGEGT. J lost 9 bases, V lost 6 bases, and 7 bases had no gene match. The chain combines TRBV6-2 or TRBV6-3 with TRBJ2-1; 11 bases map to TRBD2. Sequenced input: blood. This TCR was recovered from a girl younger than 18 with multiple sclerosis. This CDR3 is CASRTSGVRGEQFF. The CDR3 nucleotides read TGTGCCAGCAGGACTAGCGGGGTGCGTGGTGAGCAGTTCTTC.